Following are 5 T cell receptor beta chains from one sample sequenced in a study of OX40 agonist ivuxolimab in advanced cancers. The library relied on the immunoSEQ multiplex PCR assay. TCRdb provides this immuneACCESS table in a form limited to in-frame rearrangements. Some clones are lacking; in checked studies, under half of them reflect an unresolved V gene, and why the rest are absent is not known. This sample comprises 30,000 to 40,000 clones, about 90% of them detected only once. The ten largest account for under 20% of the sample. The sequencing used CD4+ or CD8+ T cells sorted from blood, collected in a trial of the OX40 agonist ivuxolimab. Receptors were obtained from an adult with an advanced solid tumor such as melanoma, head and neck, liver or kidney cancer.

The V and J genes are TRBV5-6 and TRBJ1-3; D is unclear. Germline V gene sequence: CDR1 SGHDT, CDR2 YYEEEE. The CDR3 is made up of 15 amino acids. With 4 bases removed from V and 1 base from J, the gap between germline ends came to 12 bases. The CDR3, as DNA: TGTGCCAGCAGCCTTGGGTCCGTGTCTGGAAACACCATATATTTT. Amino acid sequence: CASSLGSVSGNTIYF.

The chain links TRBV4-3 to TRBJ2-1, with D perhaps being TRBD1 or TRBD2 (5 bases each). Trimming left V 0 bases short and J 12 bases short, with 6 bases between. CDR3 length: 11 residues. Germline values: CDR1 LGHNA, CDR2 YSLEER. CDR3 in amino acids: CASSQEGTQFF. CDR3 in DNA: TGCGCCAGCAGCCAAGAAGGGACGCAGTTCTTC.

In its sample, this clone was seen once. V is TRBV15 and J is TRBJ2-5; tentative D call: TRBD1 (5 bases). The CDR3 contains 16 residues. From germline, CDR1 is LNHNV and CDR2 YYDKDF (reference sequence). Trimming left V 5 bases short and J 0 bases short, with 16 bases between. CDR3 DNA: TGTGCCACCAGCGACTTCCAGGGCCGTTACCAAGAGACCCAGTACTTC. Protein sequence: CATSDFQGRYQETQYF.

V is TRBV27 and J is TRBJ1-5; no definite D call. Trimming cost V 2 bases and J 2 bases, with 7 bases left between them. This CDR3 has 14 amino acids. Germline V gives CDR1 MNHEY, CDR2 SMNVEV (reference sequence). DNA of the CDR3: TGTGCCAGCAGTTTAATCGGAGGCAATCAGCCCCAGCATTTT. Translated, it gives CASSLIGGNQPQHF.

The V and J genes are TRBV10-2 and TRBJ1-5, with D unresolved. CDR1 and CDR2 (germline): WSHSY, SAAADI. Trimming stripped 4 bases from V and 4 bases from J, with 8 bases between. This CDR3 has 13 residues. CDR3 sequence reads: CASSGWLNQPQHF. The CDR3 coding sequence is TGCGCCAGCAGTGGATGGCTTAATCAGCCCCAGCATTTT.